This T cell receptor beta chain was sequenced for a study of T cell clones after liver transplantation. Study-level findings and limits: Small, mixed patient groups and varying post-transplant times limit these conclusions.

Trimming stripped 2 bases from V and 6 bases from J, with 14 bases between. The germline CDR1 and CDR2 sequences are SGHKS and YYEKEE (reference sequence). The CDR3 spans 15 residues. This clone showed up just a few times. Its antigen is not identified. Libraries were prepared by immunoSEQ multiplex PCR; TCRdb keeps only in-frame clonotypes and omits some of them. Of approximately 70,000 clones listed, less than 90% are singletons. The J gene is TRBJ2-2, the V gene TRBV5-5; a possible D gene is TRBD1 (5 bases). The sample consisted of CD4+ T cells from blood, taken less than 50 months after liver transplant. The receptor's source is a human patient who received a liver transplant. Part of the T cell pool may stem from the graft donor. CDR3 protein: CASSFSSGIAGELFF. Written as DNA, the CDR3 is TGTGCCAGCAGCTTTTCGTCAGGGATCGCCGGGGAGCTGTTTTTT.